This TCR beta chain emerged from a study of pediatric ulcerative colitis. The CDR3 is 15 amino acids. Germline-derived CDR1 and CDR2 are LNHDA and SQIVND (reference sequence). V shed 3 bases, J shed 4 bases, and the junction held 4 bases outside the gene matches. Samples were sequenced at Survey level, maximum 500,000 reads. Profiled with immunoSEQ multiplex PCR; TCRdb holds only in-frame clones, not every one. The sample contains about 64,000 clones, roughly nine tenths of which appear only once. Sequenced material: blood. This TCR was recovered from a boy younger than 18 with severe ulcerative colitis. V is TRBV19 and J is TRBJ2-3, with 10 bases matching TRBD1. CDR3 DNA: TGTGCCAGTAGTATTCTTGGACAGGGGGCAGATACGCAGTATTTT. This encodes CASSILGQGADTQYF.